This T cell receptor (beta chain) was identified during a study of blood T cell repertoires in COVID-19. Germline CDR1 is SQVTM and CDR2 is ANQGSEA. This CDR3 has 12 amino acids. V dropped 6 bases and J dropped 5 bases, with 14 bases sitting between them. The data were produced by immunoSEQ multiplex PCR, yet TCRdb's version contains in-frame clones alone and is incomplete. The data hold approximately 350,000 clones, with 88% observed a single time. The gene calls are TRBV29-1 and TRBJ2-7; TRBD1 is a possible D gene (5 bases). The sequencing input was peripheral blood. This clonotype originated in a woman in her 70s with COVID-19, enrolled during active disease. The CDR3: CSVPGAVNEQYF. The CDR3 DNA is TGCAGCGTCCCTGGGGCGGTTAACGAGCAGTACTTC.